The present entry profiles one T cell receptor beta chain with its context. Its antigen is unidentified. This sample is drawn from a study of T cells in Graves' hyperthyroidism and ophthalmopathy. Germline CDR1 is MGHRA and CDR2 is YSYEKL. Between the trimmed V and J ends, which lost 1 base and 6 bases, there was a span of 15 bases. This CDR3 is built from 15 residues. Regarding the study as a whole: Appearing also in blood were most of the thyroid clonotypes expanded above 0.001. Ophthalmopathy could be told apart from stable hyperthyroidism with a 13 V-J model.

Researchers barred patients who had uncontrolled infection, other autoimmune disease, pregnancy or lactation. The source of the PBMCs was less than 12 ml of fresh peripheral blood. Amplification targeted TCR beta CDR3 regions from RNA transcripts. The TCR CDR3 first-round RT-PCR relied on the HTBI primer set. TCRdb reprocessed the multiplex PCR reads with MiXCR, giving one entry per CDR3 protein. The data hold hundreds of thousands of distinct CDR3 sequences, with more than 12% observed a single time. This sequence joins TRBV4-1 and TRBJ1-1, with D perhaps matching TRBD1 (6 bases). The receptor comes from a man aged 50 to 60 with Graves' ophthalmopathy. Sequenced input: blood. The CDR3 loop reads CASSQVRQGSAEAFF. The CDR3 region has the DNA TGCGCCAGCAGCCAAGTCCGGCAGGGGTCGGCTGAAGCTTTCTTT.